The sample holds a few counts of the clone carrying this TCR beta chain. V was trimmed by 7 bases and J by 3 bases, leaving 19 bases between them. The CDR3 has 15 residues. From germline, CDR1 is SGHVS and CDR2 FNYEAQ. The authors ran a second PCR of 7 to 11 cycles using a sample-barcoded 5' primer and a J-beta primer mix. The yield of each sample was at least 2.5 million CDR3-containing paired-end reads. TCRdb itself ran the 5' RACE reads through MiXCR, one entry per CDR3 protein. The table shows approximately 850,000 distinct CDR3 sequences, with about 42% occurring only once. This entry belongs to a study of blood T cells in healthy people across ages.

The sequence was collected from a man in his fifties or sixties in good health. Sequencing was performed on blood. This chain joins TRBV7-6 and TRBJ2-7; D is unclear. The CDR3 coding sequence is TGTGCCAGCACCGAGACACGCACCGCCATCTACGAGCAGTACTTC. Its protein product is CASTETRTAIYEQYF.